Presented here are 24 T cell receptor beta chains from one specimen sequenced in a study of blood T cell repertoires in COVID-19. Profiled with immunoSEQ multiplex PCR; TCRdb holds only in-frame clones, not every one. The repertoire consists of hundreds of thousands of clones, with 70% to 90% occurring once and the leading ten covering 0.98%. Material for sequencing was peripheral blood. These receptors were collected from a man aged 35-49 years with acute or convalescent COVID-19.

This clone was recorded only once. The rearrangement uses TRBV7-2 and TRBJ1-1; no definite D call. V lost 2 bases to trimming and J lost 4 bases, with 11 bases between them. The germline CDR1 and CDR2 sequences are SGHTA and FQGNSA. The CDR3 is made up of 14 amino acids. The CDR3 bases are TGTGCCAGCAGCTTAAGTTCCTCAGGCACTGAAGCTTTCTTT. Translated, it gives CASSLSSSGTEAFF.

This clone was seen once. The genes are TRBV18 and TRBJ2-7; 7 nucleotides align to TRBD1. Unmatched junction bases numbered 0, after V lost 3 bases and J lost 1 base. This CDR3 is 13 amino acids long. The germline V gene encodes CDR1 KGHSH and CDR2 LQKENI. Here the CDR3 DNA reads TGTGCCAGCTCACCGGGACAGTCCTACGAGCAGTACTTC. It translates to CASSPGQSYEQYF.

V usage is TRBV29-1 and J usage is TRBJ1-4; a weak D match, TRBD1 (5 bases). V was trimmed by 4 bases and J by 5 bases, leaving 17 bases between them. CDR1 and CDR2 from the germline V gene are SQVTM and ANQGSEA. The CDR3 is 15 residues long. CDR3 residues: CSVGGGAGANEKLFF. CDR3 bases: TGCAGCGTTGGGGGGGGAGCCGGGGCCAATGAAAAACTGTTTTTT.

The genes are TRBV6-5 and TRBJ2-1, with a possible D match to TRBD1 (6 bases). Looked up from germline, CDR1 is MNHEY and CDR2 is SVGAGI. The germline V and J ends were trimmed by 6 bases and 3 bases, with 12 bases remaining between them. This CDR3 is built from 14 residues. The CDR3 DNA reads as TGTGCCAGCAGAGGGGACAACAACTACAATGAGCAGTTCTTC. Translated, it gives CASRGDNNYNEQFF.

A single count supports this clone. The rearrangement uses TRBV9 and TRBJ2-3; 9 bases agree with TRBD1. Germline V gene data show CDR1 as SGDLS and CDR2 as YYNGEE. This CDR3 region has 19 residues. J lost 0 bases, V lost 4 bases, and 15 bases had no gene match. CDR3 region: CASSLDGTGGILSTDTQYF. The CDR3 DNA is TGTGCCAGCAGCTTAGACGGTACAGGGGGCATTTTGAGCACAGATACGCAGTATTTT.

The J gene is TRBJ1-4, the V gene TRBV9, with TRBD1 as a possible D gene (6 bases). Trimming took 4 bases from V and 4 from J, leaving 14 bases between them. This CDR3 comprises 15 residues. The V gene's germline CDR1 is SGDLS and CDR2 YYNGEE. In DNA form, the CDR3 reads TGTGCCAGCAGCCCGAGGACAGCTAATAATGAAAAACTGTTTTTT. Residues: CASSPRTANNEKLFF.

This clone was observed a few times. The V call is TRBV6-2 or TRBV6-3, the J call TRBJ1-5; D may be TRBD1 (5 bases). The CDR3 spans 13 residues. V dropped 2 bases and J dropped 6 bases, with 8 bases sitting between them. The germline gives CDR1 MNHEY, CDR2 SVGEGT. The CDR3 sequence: CASSYRGSQPQHF. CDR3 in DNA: TGTGCCAGCAGTTACAGGGGAAGTCAGCCCCAGCATTTT.

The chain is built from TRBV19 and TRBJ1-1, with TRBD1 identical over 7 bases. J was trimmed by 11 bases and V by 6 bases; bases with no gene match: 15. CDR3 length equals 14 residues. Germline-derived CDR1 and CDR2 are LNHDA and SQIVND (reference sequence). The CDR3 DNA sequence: TGTGCCAGTAGGAGGGGGACAGATAGAACCGAGGCTTTCTTT. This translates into CASRRGTDRTEAFF.

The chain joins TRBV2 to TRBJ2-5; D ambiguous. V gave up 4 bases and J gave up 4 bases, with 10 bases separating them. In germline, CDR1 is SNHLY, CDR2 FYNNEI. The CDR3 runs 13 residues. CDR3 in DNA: TGTGCCAGCAGTGCACAGTTTGGAGAGACCCAGTACTTC. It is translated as CASSAQFGETQYF.

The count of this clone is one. Here the CDR3 reads CSVDPGAEAFF. CDR3 DNA: TGCAGCGTTGACCCCGGGGCTGAAGCTTTCTTT. This chain connects TRBV29-1 to TRBJ1-1; no definite D call. Germline CDR1 reads SQVTM; CDR2 reads ANQGSEA. There are 11 residues in the CDR3. Trimming stripped 3 bases from V and 6 bases from J, with 8 bases between.

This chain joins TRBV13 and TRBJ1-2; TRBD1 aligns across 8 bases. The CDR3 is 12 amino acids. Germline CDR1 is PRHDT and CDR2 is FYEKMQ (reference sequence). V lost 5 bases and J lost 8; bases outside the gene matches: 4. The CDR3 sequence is CASSVTGVGYTF. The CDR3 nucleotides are TGTGCCAGCAGCGTGACAGGGGTCGGCTACACCTTC.

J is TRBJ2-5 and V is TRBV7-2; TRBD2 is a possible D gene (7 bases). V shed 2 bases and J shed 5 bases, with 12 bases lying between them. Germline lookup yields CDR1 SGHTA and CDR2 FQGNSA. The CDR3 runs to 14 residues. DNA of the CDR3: TGTGCCAGCAGCTTAACGGGGGGCCAGGAGACCCAGTACTTC. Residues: CASSLTGGQETQYF.

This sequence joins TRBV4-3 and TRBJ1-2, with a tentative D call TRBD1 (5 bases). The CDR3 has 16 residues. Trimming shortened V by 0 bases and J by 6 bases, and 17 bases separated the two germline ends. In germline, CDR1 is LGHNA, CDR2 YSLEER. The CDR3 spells CASSQDVGAKNDGYTF. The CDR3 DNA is TGCGCCAGCAGCCAAGATGTTGGGGCAAAGAATGATGGCTACACCTTC.

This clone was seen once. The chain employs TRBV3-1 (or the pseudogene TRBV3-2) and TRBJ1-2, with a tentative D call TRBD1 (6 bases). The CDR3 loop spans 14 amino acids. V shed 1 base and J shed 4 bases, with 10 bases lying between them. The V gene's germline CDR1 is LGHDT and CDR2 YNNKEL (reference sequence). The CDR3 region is CASSQATGTYGYTF. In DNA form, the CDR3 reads TGTGCCAGCAGCCAAGCCACAGGGACCTATGGCTACACCTTC.

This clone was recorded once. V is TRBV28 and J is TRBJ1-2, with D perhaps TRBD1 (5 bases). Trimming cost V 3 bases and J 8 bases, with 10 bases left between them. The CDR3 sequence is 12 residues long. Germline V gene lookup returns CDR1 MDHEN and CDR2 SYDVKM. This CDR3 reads CASSLIREGYTF. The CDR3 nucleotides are TGTGCCAGCAGTTTGATCAGGGAAGGCTACACCTTC.

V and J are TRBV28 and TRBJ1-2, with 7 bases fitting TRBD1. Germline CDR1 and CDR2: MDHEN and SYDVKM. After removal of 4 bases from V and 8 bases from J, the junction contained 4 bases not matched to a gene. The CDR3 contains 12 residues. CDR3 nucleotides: TGTGCCAGCAGTTCATACAGGGGAGGCTACACCTTC. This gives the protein CASSSYRGGYTF.

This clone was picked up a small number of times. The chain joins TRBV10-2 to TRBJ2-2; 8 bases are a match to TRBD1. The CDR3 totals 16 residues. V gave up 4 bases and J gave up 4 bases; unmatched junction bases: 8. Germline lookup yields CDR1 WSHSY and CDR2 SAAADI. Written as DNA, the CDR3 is TGCGCCAGCAGTGGGTCGGACAGGGCAGTCACCGGGGAGCTGTTTTTT. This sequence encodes CASSGSDRAVTGELFF.

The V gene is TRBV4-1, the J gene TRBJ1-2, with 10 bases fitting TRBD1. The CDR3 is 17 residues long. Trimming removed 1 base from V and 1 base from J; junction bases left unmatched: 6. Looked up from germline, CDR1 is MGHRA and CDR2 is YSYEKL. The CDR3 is CASSQVGWTGGNYGYTF. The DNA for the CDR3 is TGCGCCAGCAGCCAAGTAGGGTGGACAGGGGGTAACTATGGCTACACCTTC.

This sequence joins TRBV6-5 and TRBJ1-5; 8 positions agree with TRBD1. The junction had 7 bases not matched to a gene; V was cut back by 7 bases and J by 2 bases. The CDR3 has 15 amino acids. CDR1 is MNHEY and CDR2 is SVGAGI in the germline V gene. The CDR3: CASTRRGQGNQPQHF. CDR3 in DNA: TGTGCCAGCACGAGAAGGGGACAGGGCAATCAGCCCCAGCATTTT.

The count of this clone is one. For the CDR3, the DNA is TGTGCCATCAGTGAGTCGGGGGGGACAGGGACCTATGGCTACACCTTC. Its translation is CAISESGGTGTYGYTF. The chain has TRBV10-3 and TRBJ1-2; 9 bases are shared with TRBD1. The junction had 6 bases not matched to a gene; V was cut back by 0 bases and J by 4 bases. This CDR3 is 16 amino acids long. Germline CDR1 is ENHRY and CDR2 is SYGVKD.

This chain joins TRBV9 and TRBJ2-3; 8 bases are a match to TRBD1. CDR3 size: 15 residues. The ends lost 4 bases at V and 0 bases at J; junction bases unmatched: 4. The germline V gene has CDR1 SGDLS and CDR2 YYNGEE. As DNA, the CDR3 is TGTGCCAGCAGCCCGCGGGACAGGAGCACAGATACGCAGTATTTT. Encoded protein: CASSPRDRSTDTQYF.

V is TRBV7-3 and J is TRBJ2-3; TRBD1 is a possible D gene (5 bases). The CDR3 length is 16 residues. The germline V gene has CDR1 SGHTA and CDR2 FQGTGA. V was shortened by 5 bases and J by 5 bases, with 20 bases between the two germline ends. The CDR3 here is CASSPDTEIGRDTQYF. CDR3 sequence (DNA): TGTGCCAGCAGCCCGGACACGGAGATTGGACGAGATACGCAGTATTTT. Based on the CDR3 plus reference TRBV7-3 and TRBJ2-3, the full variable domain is GAGVSQTPSNKVTEKGKYVELRCDPISGHTALYWYRQSLGQGPEFLIYFQGTGAADDSGLPNDRFFAVRPEGSVSTLKIQRTERGDSAVYLCASSPDTEIGRDTQYFGPGTRLTVL.

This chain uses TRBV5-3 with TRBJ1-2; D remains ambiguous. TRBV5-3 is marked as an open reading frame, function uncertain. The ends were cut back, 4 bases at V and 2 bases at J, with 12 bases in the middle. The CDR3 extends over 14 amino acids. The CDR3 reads CARSPREGNYGYTF. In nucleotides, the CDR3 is TGTGCCAGAAGCCCCCGGGAGGGAAACTATGGCTACACCTTC.

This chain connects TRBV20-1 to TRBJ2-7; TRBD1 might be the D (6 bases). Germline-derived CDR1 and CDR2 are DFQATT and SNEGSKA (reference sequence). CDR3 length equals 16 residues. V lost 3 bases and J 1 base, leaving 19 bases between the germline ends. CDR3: CSASPGARRYSYEQYF. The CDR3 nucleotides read TGCAGTGCTAGTCCAGGGGCCCGGAGGTATTCCTACGAGCAGTACTTC.